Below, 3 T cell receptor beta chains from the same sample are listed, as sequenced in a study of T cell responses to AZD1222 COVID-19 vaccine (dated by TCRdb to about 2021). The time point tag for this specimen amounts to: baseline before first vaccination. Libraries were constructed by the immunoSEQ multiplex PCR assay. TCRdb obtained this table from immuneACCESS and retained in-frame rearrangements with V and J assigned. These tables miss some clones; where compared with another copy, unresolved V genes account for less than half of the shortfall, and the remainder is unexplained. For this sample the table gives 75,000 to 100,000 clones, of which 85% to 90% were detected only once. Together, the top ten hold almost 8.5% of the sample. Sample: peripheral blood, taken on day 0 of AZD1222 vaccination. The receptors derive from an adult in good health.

The CDR3 here is CASSQERSYEQYF. In DNA form, the CDR3 reads TGTGCCAGCAGCCAAGAAAGGTCTTACGAGCAGTACTTC. The rearrangement links TRBV4-2 to TRBJ2-7, with D unclear. The CDR3 contains 13 residues. V was clipped by 0 bases and J by 4 bases, with 7 bases between them. In germline, CDR1 is LGHNA, CDR2 YNFKEQ.

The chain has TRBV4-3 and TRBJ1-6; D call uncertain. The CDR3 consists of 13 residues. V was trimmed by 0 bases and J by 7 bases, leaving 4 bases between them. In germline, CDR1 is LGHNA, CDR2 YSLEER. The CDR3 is CASSQERNSPLHF. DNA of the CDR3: TGCGCCAGCAGCCAAGAGCGGAATTCACCCCTCCACTTT.

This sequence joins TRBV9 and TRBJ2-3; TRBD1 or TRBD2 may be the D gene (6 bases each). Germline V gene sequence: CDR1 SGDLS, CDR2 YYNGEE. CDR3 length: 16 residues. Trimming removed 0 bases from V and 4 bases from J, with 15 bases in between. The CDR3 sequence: CASSVEGGGFADTQYF. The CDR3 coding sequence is TGTGCCAGCAGCGTAGAAGGGGGAGGCTTTGCAGATACGCAGTATTTT. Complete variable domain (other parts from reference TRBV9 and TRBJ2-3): DSGVTQTPKHLITATGQRVTLRCSPRSGDLSVYWYQQSLDQGLQFLIQYYNGEERAKGNILERFSAQQFPDLHSELNLSSLELGDSALYFCASSVEGGGFADTQYFGPGTRLTVL.